One and the same sample provided the 11 T cell receptor beta chains below, sequenced in a study of shared clonotypes between healthy human individuals. Generated by immunoSEQ multiplex PCR, the TCRdb table keeps only in-frame clones and is missing some. This table holds 2 million to 2.5 million clones, around 93% found once. The sequenced sample was naive CD4+ T cells from PBMCs. Subset here: CD45RA+ positively selected. Receptor source: a man in his late teens or twenties in good health. Some clones in this sample may be carry-over from other donors' samples.

Remarks on this clone: Other DNA sequences in this sample translate to the same CDR3. CDR3 amino acids: CASSQDLNTEAFF. CDR3 coding DNA: TGTGCCAGCAGCCAAGATTTGAACACTGAAGCTTTCTTT. The rearrangement uses TRBV14 and TRBJ1-1; no clear D gene. Trimming left V 0 bases short and J 0 bases short, with 2 bases between. This CDR3 region has 13 residues. Per germline, CDR1 SGHDN and CDR2 FVKESK.

The V call is TRBV5-1, the J call TRBJ1-4, with 8 bases identical to TRBD1. Germline V CDR1 and CDR2: SGHRS, YFSETQ. V shed 0 bases, J shed 5 bases, and the junction held 6 bases outside the gene matches. CDR3 length: 16 amino acids. The CDR3 nucleotides read TGCGCCAGCAGCTTGGGCCCCCGACAGGGGAATGAAAAACTGTTTTTT. It specifies CASSLGPRQGNEKLFF.

V is TRBV11-2 and J is TRBJ2-1; D perhaps matches TRBD2 (5 bases). Germline-derived CDR1 and CDR2 are SGHAT and FQNNGV. Trimming removed 4 bases at V and 5 bases at J, with 9 bases between. This CDR3 is 13 amino acids long. CDR3 sequence: CASSSPGDNEQFF. The CDR3 nucleotides are TGTGCCAGCAGCTCCCCCGGGGACAATGAGCAGTTCTTC.

CDR3 region: CASSDTLWPEAFF. The CDR3 DNA sequence: TGTGCCAGCAGTGACACATTGTGGCCTGAAGCTTTCTTT. The V gene is TRBV2, the J gene TRBJ1-1; D remains ambiguous. This CDR3 has 13 amino acids. V was shortened by 3 bases and J by 6 bases, with 11 bases between the two germline ends. Germline-derived CDR1 and CDR2 are SNHLY and FYNNEI.

V is TRBV28 and J is TRBJ2-7; TRBD2 matches at 8 bases. With 4 bases clipped from V and 4 bases from J, the junction kept 15 bases outside the gene matches. This CDR3 spans 17 amino acids. CDR1 is MDHEN, CDR2 SYDVKM, per germline. The CDR3 sequence: CASSSPGGGVYLYEQYF. In DNA, the CDR3 is TGTGCCAGCAGTTCTCCCGGGGGGGGCGTTTATCTGTACGAGCAGTACTTC.

The chain links TRBV10-3 to TRBJ2-1; 8 bases fit TRBD1. The CDR3 loop spans 14 amino acids. CDR1 is ENHRY and CDR2 is SYGVKD in the germline V gene. J lost 6 bases, V lost 3 bases, and 4 bases had no gene match. CDR3: CAISDATGVNEQFF. CDR3 DNA sequence: TGTGCCATCAGTGACGCGACAGGGGTCAATGAGCAGTTCTTC.

A remark on this clone: One junction end does not reproduce the germline sequence, and a read error may be involved. The CDR3 loop is CASSHDRVGDTIYF. The CDR3 DNA follows: TGTGCCAGCAGCCATGACAGGGTTGGAGACACCATATATTTT. The chain employs TRBV9 and TRBJ1-3, with 7 bases aligning to TRBD1. Looked up from germline, CDR1 is SGDLS and CDR2 is YYNGEE. This CDR3 contains 14 residues.

The chain's CDR3 is CASSPSDRFTDTQYF. The CDR3 DNA sequence: TGTGCCAGTAGCCCCTCGGACAGATTCACAGATACGCAGTATTTT. The chain has TRBV19 and TRBJ2-3, with a weak D call TRBD1 (6 bases). Germline-derived CDR1 and CDR2 are LNHDA and SQIVND (reference sequence). With 6 bases removed from V and 2 bases from J, the gap between germline ends came to 15 bases. CDR3 length: 15 residues.

The chain recombines TRBV5-1 with TRBJ2-5; D perhaps matches TRBD2 (6 bases). The V and J ends lost 5 bases and 4 bases respectively, with 15 bases between them. The CDR3 loop spans 14 amino acids. Germline-derived CDR1 and CDR2 are SGHRS and YFSETQ. CDR3 sequence (DNA): TGCGCCAGCAGTACAGATAGCGGTAGAGAGACCCAGTACTTC. Its translation: CASSTDSGRETQYF.

V is TRBV5-1 and J is TRBJ1-3; D gene unclear. CDR3 length equals 17 residues. Germline assignment: CDR1 SGHRS and CDR2 YFSETQ. Trimming removed 0 bases from V and 0 bases from J, with 13 bases in between. The DNA of the CDR3 is TGCGCCAGCAGCTTGGGAGTCAGCACCTACTCTGGAAACACCATATATTTT. This sequence encodes CASSLGVSTYSGNTIYF.

This clone was recorded once. The chain combines TRBV2 with TRBJ2-7; the match to TRBD2 covers 9 bases. The V gene's germline CDR1 is SNHLY and CDR2 FYNNEI. There are 14 residues in the CDR3. Germline trimming cut 5 bases from V and 5 bases from J; bases unmatched to any gene: 7. Here the CDR3 DNA reads TGTGCCAGCAGTTCGACTAGCGGTTTCGACGAGCAGTACTTC. Amino acid sequence: CASSSTSGFDEQYF. Drawing the rest from reference TRBV2 and TRBJ2-7, the complete variable domain is EPEVTQTPSHQVTQMGQEVILRCVPISNHLYFYWYRQILGQKVEFLVSFYNNEISEKSEIFDDQFSVERPDGSNFTLKIRSTKLEDSAMYFCASSSTSGFDEQYFGPGTRLTVT.